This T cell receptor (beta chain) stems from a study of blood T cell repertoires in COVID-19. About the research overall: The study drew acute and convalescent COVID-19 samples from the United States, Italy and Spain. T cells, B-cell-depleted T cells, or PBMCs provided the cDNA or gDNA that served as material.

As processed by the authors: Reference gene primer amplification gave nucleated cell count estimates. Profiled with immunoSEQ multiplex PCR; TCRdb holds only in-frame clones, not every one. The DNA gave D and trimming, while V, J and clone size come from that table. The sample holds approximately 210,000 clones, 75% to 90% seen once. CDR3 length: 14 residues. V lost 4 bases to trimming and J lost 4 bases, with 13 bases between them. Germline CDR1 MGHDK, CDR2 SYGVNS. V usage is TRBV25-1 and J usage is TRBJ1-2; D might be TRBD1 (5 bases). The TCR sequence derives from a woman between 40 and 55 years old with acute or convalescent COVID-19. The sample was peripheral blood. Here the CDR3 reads CASSGQLKIYGYTF. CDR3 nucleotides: TGTGCCAGCAGTGGACAGCTAAAGATCTATGGCTACACCTTC.